The 22 T cell receptor beta chains below come from one sample, sequenced in a study of cytomegalovirus exposure and HLA in healthy donors. It was with 60 Vbeta and 13 Jbeta primers that the PCR ran. Sequenced by immunoSEQ multiplex PCR; TCRdb stores in-frame clones only, minus some. This listing includes more than 100,000 clones. Sample: PBMCs. The receptors come from a woman in her forties in good health and CMV-seronegative.

This chain joins TRBV19 and TRBJ2-7; no clear D. V was clipped by 1 base and J by 5 bases, with 15 bases between them. Germline CDR1 is LNHDA and CDR2 is SQIVND (reference sequence). CDR3 size: 15 residues. In nucleotides, the CDR3 is TGTGCCAGTAGTATAGCCTCACAGCTTGTCCACGAGCAGTACTTC. It codes for CASSIASQLVHEQYF.

CDR3 nucleotides: TGTGCCAGCAGCCTCCAGGGTCCCCTTAATTCACCCCTCCACTTT. Its translation is CASSLQGPLNSPLHF. The chain employs TRBV7-9 and TRBJ1-6; possible D gene TRBD1, 5 bases. Germline V lookup: CDR1 SEHNR, CDR2 FQNEAQ (reference sequence). This CDR3 region has 15 residues. V lost 5 bases to trimming and J lost 6 bases, with 14 bases between them.

V is TRBV15 and J is TRBJ2-2; possibly TRBD2 for D (5 bases). V gave up 3 bases and J gave up 1 base, with 12 bases separating them. CDR3 size: 16 residues. CDR1 is LNHNV and CDR2 is YYDKDF in the germline V gene (reference sequence). CDR3 nucleotide sequence: TGTGCCACCAGCAGGAACCGGGGTCTGAACACCGGGGAGCTGTTTTTT. Amino acid sequence: CATSRNRGLNTGELFF.

This chain uses TRBV6-5 with TRBJ1-3; D is undetermined. The CDR3 spans 13 residues. V gave up 8 bases and J gave up 2 bases, with 10 bases separating them. The germline CDR1 and CDR2 sequences are MNHEY and SVGAGI. Written as DNA, the CDR3 is TGTGCCAGCGGCGCCGACACTGGAAACACCATATATTTT. It yields the protein CASGADTGNTIYF.

The chain couples TRBV19 to TRBJ2-2; possible D gene TRBD2, 6 bases. Trimming stripped 11 bases from V and 4 bases from J, with 20 bases between. CDR1 and CDR2 from the germline V gene are LNHDA and SQIVND (reference sequence). CDR3 length: 15 amino acids. CDR3 protein: CASLGTVSFTGELFF. CDR3 sequence (DNA): TGTGCCTCCTTGGGGACTGTTTCCTTCACCGGGGAGCTGTTTTTT.

The chain uses TRBV5-8 and TRBJ1-2; D perhaps matches TRBD1 (5 bases). V was pared by 5 bases and J by 5 bases, with 10 bases between. CDR1 is SGHTS and CDR2 is YDEGEE in the germline V gene. The CDR3 has 12 amino acids. CDR3 sequence reads: CASSPEGYGYTF. The CDR3 DNA reads TGTGCCAGCAGTCCGGAGGGGTATGGCTACACCTTC.

The genes are TRBV9 and TRBJ2-2; D possibly corresponds to TRBD1 (7 bases). Germline V gene data show CDR1 as SGDLS and CDR2 as YYNGEE. The CDR3 sequence is 17 residues long. The V gene lost 3 bases and the J gene lost 3 bases, with 18 bases spanning the gap. The CDR3 reads CASSAGASRGDTGELFF. The CDR3 nucleotides read TGTGCCAGCAGCGCCGGAGCGAGCAGGGGGGACACCGGGGAGCTGTTTTTT.

The chain has TRBV19 and TRBJ1-2; 10 bases map to TRBD1. The CDR3 has 13 residues. V gave up 5 bases and J gave up 6 bases; unmatched junction bases: 3. The germline CDR1 and CDR2 sequences are LNHDA and SQIVND (reference sequence). As DNA, the CDR3 is TGTGCCAGTAGTGTGGACAGGGGGAATGGCTACACCTTC. Encoded protein: CASSVDRGNGYTF.

Comment on this clone: A read error may produce the germline difference seen at one junction end. Within the sample, other DNA sequences also encode this same CDR3. The chain has TRBV18 and TRBJ1-3; D is unresolved. In germline, CDR1 is KGHSH, CDR2 LQKENI. This CDR3 contains 13 residues. DNA for the CDR3: TGCGCCAGCTCACCGCAGGTGGGAAACACCATATATTTT. Its protein product is CASSPQVGNTIYF. Looking up the rest from reference TRBV18 and TRBJ1-3 gives the full variable domain: NAGVMQNPRHLVRRRGQEARLRCSPMKGHSHVYWYRQLPEEGLKFMVYLQKENIIDESGMPKERFSAEFPKEGPSILRIQQVVRGDSAAYFCASSPQVGNTIYFGEGSWLTVV.

V and J are TRBV28 and TRBJ2-3; D is unclear. The V end was cut by 4 bases, the J end by 4 bases, with 3 bases between. The CDR3 sequence is 11 residues long. Germline V gene lookup returns CDR1 MDHEN and CDR2 SYDVKM. The CDR3 spells CASSWPDTQYF. The CDR3 DNA sequence: TGTGCCAGCAGTTGGCCAGATACGCAGTATTTT.

The chain is built from TRBV6-1 and TRBJ1-2; TRBD1 agrees at 9 bases. From germline, CDR1 is MNHNS and CDR2 SASEGT. The CDR3 has 15 amino acids. The V gene end was trimmed by 7 bases and the J gene end by 7 bases; junction bases not matched to a gene: 13. CDR3: CASKLEKGQGSGYTF. DNA for the CDR3: TGTGCCAGCAAATTGGAGAAGGGACAGGGCTCTGGCTACACCTTC.

The CDR3 DNA reads as TGTGCCAGCAGCCAAGGGTTGGCCAGGGTCGACGAGCAGTACTTC. It specifies CASSQGLARVDEQYF. The chain has TRBV4-2 and TRBJ2-7; D perhaps matches TRBD1 (5 bases). Trimming left V 1 base short and J 5 bases short, with 15 bases between. The CDR3 covers 15 residues. Germline V gives CDR1 LGHNA, CDR2 YNFKEQ.

This chain connects TRBV19 to TRBJ1-4, with D uncertain. The CDR3 sequence is 14 residues long. With 5 bases removed from V and 0 bases from J, the gap between germline ends came to 7 bases. From germline, CDR1 is LNHDA and CDR2 SQIVND (reference sequence). The CDR3 loop reads CASSPQATNEKLFF. The CDR3 DNA follows: TGTGCCAGTAGTCCACAAGCAACTAATGAAAAACTGTTTTTT.

V is TRBV9 and J is TRBJ2-7, with D perhaps matching TRBD1 (5 bases). Germline V gene data show CDR1 as SGDLS and CDR2 as YYNGEE. The CDR3 has 14 residues. V dropped 4 bases and J dropped 0 bases, with 11 bases sitting between them. The CDR3 here is CASSQTDISYEQYV. DNA of the CDR3: TGTGCCAGCAGCCAGACAGATATCTCCTACGAGCAGTACGTC.

The rearrangement joins TRBV10-3 to TRBJ2-7; TRBD1 might be the D (6 bases). CDR1 is ENHRY and CDR2 is SYGVKD in the germline V gene. V shed 0 bases and J shed 3 bases, with 9 bases lying between them. The CDR3 covers 14 residues. CDR3 bases: TGTGCCATCAGTGAGTCTAGGACAGTCTACGAGCAGTACGTC. Its protein is CAISESRTVYEQYV.

The chain couples TRBV28 to TRBJ1-5; 8 positions agree with TRBD1. V was clipped by 5 bases and J by 11 bases; unmatched bases: 2. The CDR3 sequence is 11 residues long. Per germline, CDR1 MDHEN and CDR2 SYDVKM. CDR3 in DNA: TGTGCCAGCAGTCAGGACAGGGCCCAGCATTTT. Its translation: CASSQDRAQHF.

V and J are TRBV7-6 and TRBJ2-3, with 8 bases that match TRBD1. J lost 4 bases, V lost 2 bases, and 5 bases had no gene match. CDR1 is SGHVS, CDR2 FNYEAQ, per germline. This CDR3 has 15 amino acids. The CDR3 region has the DNA TGTGCCAGCAGCTTATTTGCAGGGGGCGCAGATACGCAGTATTTT. This codes for CASSLFAGGADTQYF.

The rearrangement links TRBV2 to TRBJ1-4, with TRBD1 identical over 9 bases. With 5 bases clipped from V and 7 bases from J, the junction kept 11 bases outside the gene matches. This CDR3 is 16 amino acids long. Per germline, CDR1 SNHLY and CDR2 FYNNEI. The CDR3 DNA is TGTGCCAGCAGTCCTACCGAACAGGGGGCAATTGAAAAACTGTTTTTT. Residues: CASSPTEQGAIEKLFF.

This sequence joins TRBV7-3 and TRBJ1-1; D is possibly TRBD1 (6 bases). This CDR3 is built from 13 residues. V was shortened by 5 bases and J by 5 bases, with 12 bases between the two germline ends. The germline CDR1 and CDR2 sequences are SGHTA and FQGTGA. CDR3 region: CASSPLGGTEAFF. CDR3 DNA: TGTGCCAGCAGCCCCCTAGGGGGAACTGAAGCTTTCTTT.

The rearrangement joins TRBV7-2 to TRBJ1-2, with D unclear. The CDR3 runs 14 residues. The germline CDR1 and CDR2 sequences are SGHTA and FQGNSA. Trimming stripped 5 bases from V and 8 bases from J, with 18 bases between. In nucleotides, the CDR3 is TGTGCCAGCAGCCCGGGAACTAGCACCGGGGGCTACACCTTC. Amino acids: CASSPGTSTGGYTF.

The chain joins TRBV6-1 to TRBJ1-4; D remains ambiguous. Trimming cost V 1 base and J 8 bases, with 14 bases left between them. The germline gives CDR1 MNHNS, CDR2 SASEGT. The CDR3 length is 15 residues. Here the CDR3 DNA reads TGTGCCAGCAGTGAAGACGAGCGATCCCGGGAAAAACTGTTTTTT. Protein product: CASSEDERSREKLFF.

The chain uses TRBV5-4 and TRBJ2-7; 8 bases fit TRBD2. V shed 1 base and J 5 bases; nucleotides not matched to a gene: 2. CDR1 is SGHNT and CDR2 is YYREEE in the germline V gene (reference sequence). CDR3 length: 13 amino acids. Here the CDR3 reads CASSLRGGNEQYV. The CDR3 bases are TGTGCCAGCAGCTTGCGGGGGGGCAACGAGCAGTACGTC.